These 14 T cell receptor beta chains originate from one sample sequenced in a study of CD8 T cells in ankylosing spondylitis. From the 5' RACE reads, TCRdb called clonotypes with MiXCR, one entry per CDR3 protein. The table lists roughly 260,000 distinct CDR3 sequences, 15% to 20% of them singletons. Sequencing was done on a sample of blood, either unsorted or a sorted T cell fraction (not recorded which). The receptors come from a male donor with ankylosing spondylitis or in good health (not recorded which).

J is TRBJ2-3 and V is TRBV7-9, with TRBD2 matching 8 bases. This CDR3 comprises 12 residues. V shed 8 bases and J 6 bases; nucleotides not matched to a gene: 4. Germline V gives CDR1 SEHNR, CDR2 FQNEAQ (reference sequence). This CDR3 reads CASATSEDTQYF. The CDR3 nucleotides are TGTGCCAGCGCGACTAGCGAGGATACGCAGTATTTT.

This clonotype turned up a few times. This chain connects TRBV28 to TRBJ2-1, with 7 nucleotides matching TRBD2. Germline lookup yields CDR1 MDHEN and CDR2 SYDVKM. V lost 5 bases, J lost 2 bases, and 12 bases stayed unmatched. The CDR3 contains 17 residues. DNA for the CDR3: TGTGCCAGCAGTCTTTTGGGGGGGGGATGGACCTACAATGAGCAGTTCTTC. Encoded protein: CASSLLGGGWTYNEQFF.

CDR3 loop: CASSTSGNGHNEQFF. CDR3 in DNA: TGTGCCAGCAGTACTAGCGGCAACGGGCACAATGAGCAGTTCTTC. The J gene is TRBJ2-1, the V gene TRBV6-4, with TRBD2 matching 8 bases. Germline V gene data show CDR1 as MRHNA and CDR2 as SNTAGT. J was trimmed by 5 bases and V by 5 bases; bases with no gene match: 8. The length of the CDR3 is 15 residues.

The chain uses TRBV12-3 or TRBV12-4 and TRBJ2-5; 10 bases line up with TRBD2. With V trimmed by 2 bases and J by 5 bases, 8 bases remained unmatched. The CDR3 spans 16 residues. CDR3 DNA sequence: TGTGCCAGCAGTTTAAGCGGGAGGGCCCCGCGGGAGACCCAGTACTTC. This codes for CASSLSGRAPRETQYF.

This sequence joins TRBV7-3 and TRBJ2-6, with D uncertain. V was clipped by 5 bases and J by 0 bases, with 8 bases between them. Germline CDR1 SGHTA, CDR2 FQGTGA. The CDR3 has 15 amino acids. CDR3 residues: CASSLLASGANVLTF. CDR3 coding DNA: TGTGCCAGCAGCCTCCTCGCCTCTGGGGCCAACGTCCTGACTTTC.

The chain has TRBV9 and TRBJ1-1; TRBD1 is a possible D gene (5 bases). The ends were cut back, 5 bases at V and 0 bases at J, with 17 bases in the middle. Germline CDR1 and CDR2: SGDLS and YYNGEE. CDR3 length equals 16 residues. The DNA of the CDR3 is TGTGCCAGCAGTGACCCGGTGGGGGGAATGAACACTGAAGCTTTCTTT. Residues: CASSDPVGGMNTEAFF.

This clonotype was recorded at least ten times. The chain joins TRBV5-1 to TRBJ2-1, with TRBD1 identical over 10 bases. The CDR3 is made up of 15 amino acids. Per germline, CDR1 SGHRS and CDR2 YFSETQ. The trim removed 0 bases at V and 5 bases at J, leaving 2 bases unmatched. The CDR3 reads CASSLVGTGDNEQFF. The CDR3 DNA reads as TGCGCCAGCAGCTTGGTGGGGACAGGGGACAATGAGCAGTTCTTC.

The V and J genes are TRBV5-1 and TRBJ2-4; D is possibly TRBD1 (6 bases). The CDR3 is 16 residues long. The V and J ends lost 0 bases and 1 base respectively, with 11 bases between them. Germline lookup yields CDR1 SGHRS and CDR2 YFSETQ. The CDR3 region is CASSLEQGGAKNIQYF. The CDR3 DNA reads TGCGCCAGCAGCTTGGAACAGGGTGGGGCCAAAAACATTCAGTACTTC. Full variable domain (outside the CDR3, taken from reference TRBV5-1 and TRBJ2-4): KAGVTQTPRYLIKTRGQQVTLSCSPISGHRSVSWYQQTPGQGLQFLFEYFSETQRNKGNFPGRFSGRQFSNSRSEMNVSTLELGDSALYLCASSLEQGGAKNIQYFGAGTRLSVL.

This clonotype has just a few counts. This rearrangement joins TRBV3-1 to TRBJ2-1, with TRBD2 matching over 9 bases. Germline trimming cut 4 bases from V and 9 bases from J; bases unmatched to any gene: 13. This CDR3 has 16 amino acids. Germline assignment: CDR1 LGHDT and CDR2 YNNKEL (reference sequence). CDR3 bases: TGTGCCAGCAGCCCCCTCCCGCTAGCGGGAATGGGTGAGCAGTTCTTC. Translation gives CASSPLPLAGMGEQFF.

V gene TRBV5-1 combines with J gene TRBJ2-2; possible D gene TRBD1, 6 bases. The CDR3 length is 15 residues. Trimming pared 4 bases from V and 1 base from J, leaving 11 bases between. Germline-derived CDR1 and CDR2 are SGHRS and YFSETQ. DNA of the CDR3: TGCGCCAGCAGCGTCCCGACAGGGAACACCGGGGAGCTGTTTTTT. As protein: CASSVPTGNTGELFF.

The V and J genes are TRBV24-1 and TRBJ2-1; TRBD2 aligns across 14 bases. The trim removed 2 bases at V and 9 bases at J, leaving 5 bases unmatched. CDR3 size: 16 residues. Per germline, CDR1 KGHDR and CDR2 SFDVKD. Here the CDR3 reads CATSDSGLAGVSEQFF. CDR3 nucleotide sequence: TGTGCCACCAGTGATTCGGGACTAGCGGGAGTAAGTGAGCAGTTCTTC.

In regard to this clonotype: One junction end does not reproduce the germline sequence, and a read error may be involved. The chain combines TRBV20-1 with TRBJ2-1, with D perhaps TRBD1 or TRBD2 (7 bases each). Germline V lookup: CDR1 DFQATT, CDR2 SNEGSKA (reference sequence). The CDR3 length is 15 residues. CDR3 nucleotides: TGCAGTGCTAGAGATGTCAGGGGGGGCTACAATGAGCAGCTCTTC. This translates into CSARDVRGGYNEQLF.

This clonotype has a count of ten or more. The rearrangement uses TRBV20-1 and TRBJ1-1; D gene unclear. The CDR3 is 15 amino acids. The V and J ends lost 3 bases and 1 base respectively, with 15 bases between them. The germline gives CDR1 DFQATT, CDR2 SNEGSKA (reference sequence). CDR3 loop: CSASREGIGNTEAFF. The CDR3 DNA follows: TGCAGTGCTAGCAGAGAGGGTATTGGGAACACTGAAGCTTTCTTT.

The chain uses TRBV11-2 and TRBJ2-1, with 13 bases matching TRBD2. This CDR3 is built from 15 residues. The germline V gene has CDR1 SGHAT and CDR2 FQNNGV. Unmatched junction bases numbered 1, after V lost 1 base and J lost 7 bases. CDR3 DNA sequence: TGTGCCAGCAGCTTAGTACTAGCGGGAGGGAATGAGCAGTTCTTC. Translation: CASSLVLAGGNEQFF.